This TCR beta chain is from a study of response to subunit inactivated influenza vaccine. Points from the study as a whole: Each seasonal flu vaccination may recruit only limited new T cells, authors suggested.

TCRdb redid the calling of the RT-PCR reads with MiXCR, one entry per CDR3 protein. The data contain hundreds of thousands of distinct CDR3 sequences, about 14% of them seen just once; the ten biggest clones take up less than 9%. Deletions cut 4 bases from V and 4 bases from J, with 17 bases between. The CDR3 is 15 residues long. Germline V gives CDR1 SGHRS, CDR2 YFSETQ. Turning to this clonotype: Its cognate antigen is unknown.

The rearrangement links TRBV5-1 to TRBJ1-1, with D perhaps matching TRBD1 (5 bases). The input for sequencing was PBMCs from blood, taken roughly 15 days before vaccination. The origin of this receptor is a man aged 45-65 years who received an inactivated influenza vaccine. CDR3 protein: CASSVAGGVFTEAFF. The CDR3 region has the DNA TGCGCCAGCAGCGTCGCAGGAGGGGTATTCACTGAAGCTTTCTTT.